The sequence of this TCR beta chain was determined in a study of technical replicates of blood from several donors. The CDR3 is made up of 11 amino acids. CDR1 is KGHSH and CDR2 is LQKENI in the germline V gene. Losses at the gene ends were 3 bases for V and 10 bases for J; bases not matched to a gene: 0. TCRdb's table, derived via immunoSEQ multiplex PCR, lists solely in-frame clones and lacks some. The sample lists about 83,000 clones; about 90% were seen once. The receptor comes from a human donor in good health. This sequence joins TRBV18 and TRBJ2-1; 7 nucleotides align to TRBD2. The sequencing sample was made of T cells isolated from PBMCs. The DNA of the CDR3 is TGTGCCAGCTCACCGGGACTAGAGCAGTTCTTC. Its protein is CASSPGLEQFF.